These T cell receptor beta chains were read from a single sample in a study of blood T cell repertoires in COVID-19. Method: immunoSEQ multiplex PCR; TCRdb's copy keeps in-frame clones and lacks some. The table shows about 110,000 clones, with around 82% occurring only once. Specimen: peripheral blood. The receptors derive from a human donor in a cohort sampled during active or convalescent COVID-19. Both conserved end residues are part of each CDR3. Fields, in order: CDR3 DNA, CDR3 protein, D gene, V gene, clone size, J gene. A D gene is named only where the DNA matches it firmly. Size tells how often a clone was seen (once, few, many) or the class of an expanded clone, and some rows leave it out.

DNA: TGTGCCAGCAGCTTAGCTTTGGGAGGGAGTGAGCAGTTCTTC
CDR3: CASSLALGGSEQFF
D: TRBD2
V: TRBV7-2
size: NA
J: TRBJ2-1

DNA: TGTGCCAGCAGCCCCTATGAGGGCCGTAATGAAAAACTGTTTTTT
CDR3: CASSPYEGRNEKLFF
D: NA
V: TRBV7-8
size: NA
J: TRBJ1-4

DNA: TGTGCCAGCAGCTTGAGAACAACAGGGGGAAATTCACCCCTCCACTTT
CDR3: CASSLRTTGGNSPLHF
D: TRBD1
V: TRBV5-6
size: NA
J: TRBJ1-6

DNA: TGCGCCAGCCATGAACTAAGCGGCAGCACAGATACGCAGTATTTT
CDR3: CASHELSGSTDTQYF
D: NA
V: TRBV5-1
size: NA
J: TRBJ2-3

DNA: TGTGCCAGTACCCCGGGACAGCTGAACTATGGCTACACCTTC
CDR3: CASTPGQLNYGYTF
D: TRBD1
V: TRBV19
size: once
J: TRBJ1-2

DNA: TGTGCCAGCAGCGTTGACAGGGGAGGATCACCCCTCCACTTT
CDR3: CASSVDRGGSPLHF
D: TRBD1
V: TRBV5-6
size: NA
J: TRBJ1-6

DNA: TGTGCCAGCAGCCACCGGACTAGCGGGGGGGTAGCCAAAAACATTCAGTACTTC
CDR3: CASSHRTSGGVAKNIQYF
D: TRBD2
V: TRBV3-1/TRBV3-2
size: NA
J: TRBJ2-4

DNA: TGTGCCAGCAGTGTTGCTAGCGGGTCTGCCTACGAGCAGTACTTC
CDR3: CASSVASGSAYEQYF
D: TRBD2
V: TRBV2
size: NA
J: TRBJ2-7

DNA: TGTGCCAGCAGCAAAAGGAGGGCCTGGGGCACAGATACGCAGTATTTT
CDR3: CASSKRRAWGTDTQYF
D: NA
V: TRBV21-1
size: NA
J: TRBJ2-3

DNA: TGCGCCAGCAGCCAAGGACTAGCGGGGCGCACAGATACGCAGTATTTT
CDR3: CASSQGLAGRTDTQYF
D: TRBD2
V: TRBV4-3
size: NA
J: TRBJ2-3

DNA: TGTGCCAGCAGTTACAGGGGTGGATTGCAGTACTTC
CDR3: CASSYRGGLQYF
D: NA
V: TRBV6-5
size: NA
J: TRBJ2-7

DNA: TGTGCCAGCAGTCTCCGACAGGGGAGCCTGAACACTGAAGCTTTCTTT
CDR3: CASSLRQGSLNTEAFF
D: TRBD1
V: TRBV27
size: NA
J: TRBJ1-1

DNA: TGTGCCAGCAGCTCCCTTCAGGGGAGCACTGAAGCTTTCTTT
CDR3: CASSSLQGSTEAFF
D: NA
V: TRBV7-9
size: NA
J: TRBJ1-1

DNA: TGCAGCGTTGAACAGGGTTACTATGGCTACACCTTC
CDR3: CSVEQGYYGYTF
D: NA
V: TRBV29-1
size: NA
J: TRBJ1-2

DNA: TGCGCCAGCAGTGAAAGGACAGCGAACACTGAAGCTTTCTTT
CDR3: CASSERTANTEAFF
D: NA
V: TRBV10-2
size: NA
J: TRBJ1-1

DNA: TGTGCCAGCAGCGTCGCGGAGCAGTACTTC
CDR3: CASSVAEQYF
D: NA
V: TRBV9
size: NA
J: TRBJ2-7

DNA: TGTGCCAGCAACCTAATGAGACTAGCGGGAAAAACCGGGGAGCTGTTTTTT
CDR3: CASNLMRLAGKTGELFF
D: TRBD2
V: TRBV5-5
size: NA
J: TRBJ2-2

DNA: TGCGCCAGCAGCTCAACGCCGGGACAGGGATTTGAGTATGGCTACACCTTC
CDR3: CASSSTPGQGFEYGYTF
D: TRBD1
V: TRBV5-1
size: once
J: TRBJ1-2

DNA: TGTGCCAGCAAAACGGGTGGTGGCTACACCTTC
CDR3: CASKTGGGYTF
D: NA
V: TRBV12-3/TRBV12-4
size: once
J: TRBJ1-2

DNA: TGTGCCAGCAGCCCTGACAGGGACCGGTCCCGAGAGACCCAGTACTTC
CDR3: CASSPDRDRSRETQYF
D: TRBD1
V: TRBV7-3
size: NA
J: TRBJ2-5

DNA: TGCGCCAGCAGACCCCCCGCGGGGGTTAGGTACGAGCAGTACTTC
CDR3: CASRPPAGVRYEQYF
D: TRBD2
V: TRBV10-2
size: NA
J: TRBJ2-7

DNA: TGTGCCAGCAGCTCGGACAGGTTGGCAACCTACTATGGCTACACCTTC
CDR3: CASSSDRLATYYGYTF
D: TRBD1
V: TRBV11-2
size: NA
J: TRBJ1-2

DNA: TGTGCCAGCTCACCACGGACTAGCGGGGACAATGAGCAGTTCTTC
CDR3: CASSPRTSGDNEQFF
D: TRBD2
V: TRBV18
size: NA
J: TRBJ2-1

DNA: TGTGCCAGCAGTGAAGTTGGGGGGATGGGGACTGAAGCTTTCTTT
CDR3: CASSEVGGMGTEAFF
D: NA
V: TRBV2
size: once
J: TRBJ1-1

DNA: TGCAGCGCTAAGGACAGGGGGCGTTTAGAGACCCAGTACTTC
CDR3: CSAKDRGRLETQYF
D: TRBD1
V: TRBV29-1
size: NA
J: TRBJ2-5

DNA: TGTGCTAGTGGTTTGGTAGTTGCGAGGACAGCACTCAATCAGCCCCAGCATTTT
CDR3: CASGLVVARTALNQPQHF
D: NA
V: TRBV12-5
size: NA
J: TRBJ1-5

DNA: TGTGCCAGCAGCCACCTACAGGGGTATGATGAGCAGTTCTTC
CDR3: CASSHLQGYDEQFF
D: TRBD1
V: TRBV5-4
size: few
J: TRBJ2-1

DNA: TGTGCCAGCAGCTGGCCGGGACAGGAGACCTACGAGCAGTACTTC
CDR3: CASSWPGQETYEQYF
D: TRBD1
V: TRBV5-8
size: NA
J: TRBJ2-7

DNA: TGTGCCAGTAGTTTGGGACAGCTTAGAATGAACACTGAAGCTTTCTTT
CDR3: CASSLGQLRMNTEAFF
D: TRBD1
V: TRBV19
size: NA
J: TRBJ1-1

DNA: TGCAGCGTCCGACAGAACACTGAAGCTTTCTTT
CDR3: CSVRQNTEAFF
D: NA
V: TRBV29-1
size: NA
J: TRBJ1-1

DNA: TGCGCCAGCAGCAAAAACACAGGGTTCACAAACACTGAAGCTTTCTTT
CDR3: CASSKNTGFTNTEAFF
D: NA
V: TRBV5-1
size: few
J: TRBJ1-1

DNA: TGTGCCAGCAGCTTCCGGGACAGGATATACAATGAGCAGTTCTTC
CDR3: CASSFRDRIYNEQFF
D: TRBD1
V: TRBV5-4
size: NA
J: TRBJ2-1

DNA: TGCGCCAGCAGCCCCAGGGGGTTCTCCTATGGCTACACCTTC
CDR3: CASSPRGFSYGYTF
D: TRBD1
V: TRBV5-1
size: NA
J: TRBJ1-2

DNA: TGTGCCAGTAGTATAGAGTACCCGGGACTGAGCACCGGGGAGCTGTTTTTT
CDR3: CASSIEYPGLSTGELFF
D: NA
V: TRBV19
size: NA
J: TRBJ2-2